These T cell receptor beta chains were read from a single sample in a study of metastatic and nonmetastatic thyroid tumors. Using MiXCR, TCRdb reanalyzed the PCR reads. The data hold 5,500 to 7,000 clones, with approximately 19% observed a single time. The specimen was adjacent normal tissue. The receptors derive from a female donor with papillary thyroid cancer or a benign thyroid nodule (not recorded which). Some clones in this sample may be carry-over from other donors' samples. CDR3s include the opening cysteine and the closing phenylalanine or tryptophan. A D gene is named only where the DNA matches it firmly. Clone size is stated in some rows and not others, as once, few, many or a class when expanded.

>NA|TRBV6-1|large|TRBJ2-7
TGTGCCAGCACCATGACTGACGAGCAGTACTTC
CASTMTDEQYF
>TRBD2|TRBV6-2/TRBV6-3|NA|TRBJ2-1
TGTGCCAGCAACGCGGGACTAGCGTACAATGAGCAGTTCTTC
CASNAGLAYNEQFF
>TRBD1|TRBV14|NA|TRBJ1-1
TGTGCCAGCAGCCTCCTCGGGACAGGTGGCACTGAAGCTTTCTTT
CASSLLGTGGTEAFF
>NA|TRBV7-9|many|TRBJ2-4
TGTGCCAGCAGCCCAGGGGTGTATAGGCTAGCCAAAAACATTCGGTACTTC
CASSPGVYRLAKNIRYF
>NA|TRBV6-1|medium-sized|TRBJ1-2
TGTACAACCAGAGGGGGATGGGGTAGGCATGGCTACACCTTC
CTTRGGWGRHGYTF
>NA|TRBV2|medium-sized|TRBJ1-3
TGTGCCAGCAGTGTGAAGCCAGGGCTAACGGGAAACACCATATATTTT
CASSVKPGLTGNTIYF
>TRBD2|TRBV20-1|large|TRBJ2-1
TGCAGTGCTAGGCCGGGGACTAGGCCTCTTGGGAATGAGCAGTTCTTC
CSARPGTRPLGNEQFF
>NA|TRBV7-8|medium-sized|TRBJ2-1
TGTGCCAGCAGCCCTACAGACAATGAGCAGTTCTTC
CASSPTDNEQFF
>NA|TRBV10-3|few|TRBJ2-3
TGTGCCATCGGGCTAGTGGGGGGTCCACCCTCTGATACGCAGTATTTT
CAIGLVGGPPSDTQYF
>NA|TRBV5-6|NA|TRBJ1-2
TGTGCCAGCAGCGGAGAGACAGGATTTAACTATGGCTACACCTTC
CASSGETGFNYGYTF
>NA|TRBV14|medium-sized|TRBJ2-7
TGTGCCAGCAGCCAAGTTTTCCACGAGCAGTACTTC
CASSQVFHEQYF
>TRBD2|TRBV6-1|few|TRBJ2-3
TGTGCCAGCAGTCTTAGCGGGGGCTGCACAGATACGCAGTATTTT
CASSLSGGCTDTQYF
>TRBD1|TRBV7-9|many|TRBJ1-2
TGTGCCAAGGGACAGGGGAGGGACTATGGCTACACCTTC
CAKGQGRDYGYTF
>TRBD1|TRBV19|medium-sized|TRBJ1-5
TGTGCCACCCGGGACAGTGGAACTAATCAGCCCCAGCATTTT
CATRDSGTNQPQHF
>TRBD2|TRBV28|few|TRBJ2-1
TGTGCCAGCAACCGACTAGCGGATAATGAGCAGTTCTTC
CASNRLADNEQFF
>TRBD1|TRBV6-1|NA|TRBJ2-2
TGTGCCAGCGGTCAAAGACAGGGGGGAGCAGGGGAGCTGTTTTTT
CASGQRQGGAGELFF